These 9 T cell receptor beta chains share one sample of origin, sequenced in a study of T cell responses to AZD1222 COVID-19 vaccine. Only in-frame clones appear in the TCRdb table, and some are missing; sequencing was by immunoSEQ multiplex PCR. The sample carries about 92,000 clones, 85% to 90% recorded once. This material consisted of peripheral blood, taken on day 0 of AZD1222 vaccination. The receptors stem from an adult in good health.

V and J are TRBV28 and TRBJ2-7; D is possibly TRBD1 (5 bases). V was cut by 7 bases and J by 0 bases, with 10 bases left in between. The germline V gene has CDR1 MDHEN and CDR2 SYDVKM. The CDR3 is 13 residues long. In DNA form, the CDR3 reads TGTGCCAGCATTAGGGGTCTCTCCTACGAGCAGTACTTC. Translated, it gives CASIRGLSYEQYF.

CDR3 amino acids: CASSTGKSNEQFF. CDR3 nucleotides: TGTGCCAGCAGCACGGGAAAGAGCAATGAGCAGTTCTTC. The rearrangement joins TRBV7-2 to TRBJ2-1; weak D call: TRBD2 (5 bases). Germline V CDR1 and CDR2: SGHTA, FQGNSA. Trimming cost V 5 bases and J 6 bases, with 11 bases left between them. This CDR3 comprises 13 residues. Drawing the rest from reference TRBV7-2 and TRBJ2-1, the complete variable domain is GAGVSQSPSNKVTEKGKDVELRCDPISGHTALYWYRQSLGQGLEFLIYFQGNSAPDKSGLPSDRFSAERTGGSVSTLTIQRTQQEDSAVYLCASSTGKSNEQFFGPGTRLTVL.

The CDR3 DNA is TGTGCCAGCAGCTTGGGGGACAGGGGGAACACTGAAGCTTTCTTT. Amino acid sequence: CASSLGDRGNTEAFF. The chain has TRBV11-1 and TRBJ1-1, with 10 bases aligning to TRBD1. This CDR3 has 15 residues. Per germline, CDR1 SGHAT and CDR2 FQDESV (reference sequence). After removal of 3 bases from V and 1 base from J, the junction contained 2 bases not matched to a gene.

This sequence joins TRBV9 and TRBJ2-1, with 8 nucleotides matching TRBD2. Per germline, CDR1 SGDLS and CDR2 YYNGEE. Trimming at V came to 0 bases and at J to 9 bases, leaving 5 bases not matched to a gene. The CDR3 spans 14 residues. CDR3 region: CASSVGAGVGEQFF. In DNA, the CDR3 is TGTGCCAGCAGCGTAGGAGCGGGAGTGGGTGAGCAGTTCTTC. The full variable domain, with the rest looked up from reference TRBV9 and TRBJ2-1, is DSGVTQTPKHLITATGQRVTLRCSPRSGDLSVYWYQQSLDQGLQFLIQYYNGEERAKGNILERFSAQQFPDLHSELNLSSLELGDSALYFCASSVGAGVGEQFFGPGTRLTVL.

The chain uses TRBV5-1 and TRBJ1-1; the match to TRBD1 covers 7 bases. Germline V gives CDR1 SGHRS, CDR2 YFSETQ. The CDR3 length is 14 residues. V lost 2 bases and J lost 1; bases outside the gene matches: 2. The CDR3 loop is CASSFGTANTEAFF. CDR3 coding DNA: TGCGCCAGCAGCTTCGGGACAGCGAACACTGAAGCTTTCTTT.

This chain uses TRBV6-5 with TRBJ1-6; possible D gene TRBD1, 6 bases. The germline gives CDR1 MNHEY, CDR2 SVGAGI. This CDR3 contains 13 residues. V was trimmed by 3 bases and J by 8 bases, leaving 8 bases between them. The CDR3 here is CASSYRGYSPLHF. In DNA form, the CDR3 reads TGTGCCAGCAGTTATAGGGGGTATTCACCCCTCCACTTT.

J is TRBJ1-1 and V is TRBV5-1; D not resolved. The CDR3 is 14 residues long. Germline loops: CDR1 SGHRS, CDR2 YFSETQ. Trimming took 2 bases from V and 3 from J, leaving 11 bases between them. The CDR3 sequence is CASSLDGWDTEAFF. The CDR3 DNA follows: TGCGCCAGCAGCTTAGACGGGTGGGACACTGAAGCTTTCTTT.

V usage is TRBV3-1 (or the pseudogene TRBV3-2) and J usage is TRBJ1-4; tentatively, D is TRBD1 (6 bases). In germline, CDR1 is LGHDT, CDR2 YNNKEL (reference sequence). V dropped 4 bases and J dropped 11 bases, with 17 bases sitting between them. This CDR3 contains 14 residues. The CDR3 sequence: CASSPEYHRDKLFF. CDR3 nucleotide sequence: TGTGCCAGCAGCCCCGAATACCACAGGGATAAACTGTTTTTT.

The CDR3 nucleotides are TGTGCCAGCAGTCAACTCCGGGACAGGGGTAATGAGCAGTTCTTC. Protein: CASSQLRDRGNEQFF. The rearrangement joins TRBV6-2 or TRBV6-3 to TRBJ2-1; 10 bases line up with TRBD1. This CDR3 has 15 residues. Germline values: CDR1 MNHEY, CDR2 SVGEGT. The junction had 8 bases not matched to a gene; V was cut back by 5 bases and J by 7 bases.